A selection of T cell receptor beta chains follows, all from one sample in a study of shared clonotypes between healthy human individuals. Generated by immunoSEQ multiplex PCR, the TCRdb table keeps only in-frame clones and is missing some. Of about a million clones in the sample, roughly 77% are singletons; the top ten hold 0.89%. The sample comprised memory CD4+ T cells from PBMCs. These receptors were obtained from a man younger than 35 in good health. Some clones in this sample may be carry-over from other donors' samples. The conserved cysteine and the conserved F or W are not part of the CDR3 here.

CDR3aa	v_gene	j_gene
ASSPRGQGNEQF	TRBV28	TRBJ2-1
SVLRQGETQY	TRBV29-1	TRBJ2-5
ASSEQGQGDEQF	TRBV2	TRBJ2-1
ASSPTGYIGELF	TRBV7-3	TRBJ2-2
ASSSPTSGSSADTQY	TRBV7-2	TRBJ2-3
ASGLVLAGGARTEAF	TRBV12-5	TRBJ1-1
ASSGRLDTQY	TRBV9	TRBJ2-3
ASSRLDSYEQY	TRBV2	TRBJ2-7
ASNGPGQGALT	TRBV19	TRBJ2-6
AWDIQGARTDTQY	TRBV30	TRBJ2-3
AWSGGVGYGYT	TRBV30	TRBJ1-2
ASSLDGYNEQF	TRBV11-3	TRBJ2-1
ASSPLERSGNTIY	TRBV18	TRBJ1-3
ATSSLRGQF	TRBV15	TRBJ2-1
ASSLSSRISEQF	TRBV7-8	TRBJ2-1
ASSLHDREAEKLF	TRBV7-9	TRBJ1-4
ASSDWGKLF	TRBV6-1	TRBJ1-4
ASNRDRVDRGAKNIQY	TRBV10-1	TRBJ2-4
ASRRPPQETQY	TRBV28	TRBJ2-5
ASSLEGRVF	TRBV28	TRBJ1-4
ASSPRGDSYEQY	TRBV18	TRBJ2-7
ASNPGLAWNEQF	TRBV2	TRBJ2-1
ASSLLGNTEAF	TRBV5-1	TRBJ1-1
ASSSPGQGYGYT	TRBV5-4	TRBJ1-2
ASSLQTGMNTEAF	TRBV5-1	TRBJ1-1
SVGGWPGDVWGEQY	TRBV29-1	TRBJ2-7
ASSIVGEGETQY	TRBV19	TRBJ2-5
ASSMSNGYT	TRBV19	TRBJ1-2
ASTAGGTEAF	TRBV25-1	TRBJ1-1
ASTKGAEAF	TRBV18	TRBJ1-1
ASSPGGQQETQY	TRBV5-4	TRBJ2-5
ASSRPTLQGVFGNQPQH	TRBV14	TRBJ1-5
ASSLTGQGAALGH	TRBV5-8	TRBJ1-5
ASSFTGTGENIQY	TRBV5-1	TRBJ2-4
ASSLFGLSDTQY	TRBV28	TRBJ2-3
ASSWGQTTDTQY	TRBV5-1	TRBJ2-3
ASSQGTSGRATYNEQF	TRBV4-2	TRBJ2-1
ASSQTYLGTAEAF	TRBV4-1	TRBJ1-1
ASSFGSSLAEAF	TRBV5-1	TRBJ1-1
ASSTPLAGQETQY	TRBV9	TRBJ2-5
ASSPSDSGSSYEQY	TRBV28	TRBJ2-7
ASSPLPGSNEKLF	TRBV18	TRBJ1-4
ASSRGGLAGLTDTQY	TRBV4-1	TRBJ2-3
ASSLGVGQDTEAF	TRBV7-9	TRBJ1-1
ASSPPLGELSYNEQF	TRBV4-2	TRBJ2-1
ASSYLAGTDTQY	TRBV5-1	TRBJ2-3
ASSPVGRNEQF	TRBV7-2	TRBJ2-1
ASSIRGGNQPQH	TRBV19	TRBJ1-5
ASSQGTSGSYNEQF	TRBV7-9	TRBJ2-1
ASNKRGPTYGYT	TRBV7-2	TRBJ1-2
RWGRGTEAF	TRBV20-1	TRBJ1-1
ASRGTGFQPQH	TRBV2	TRBJ1-5
ASSLVGGSYEQY	TRBV7-9	-
ATGPGRENTEAF	TRBV10-3	TRBJ1-1
ASSKGTTRDEQY	TRBV6-1	TRBJ2-7
ASREQGPEAF	TRBV28	TRBJ1-1
ASSSPGHSYEQY	TRBV28	TRBJ2-7
ASSQTGVGSQPQH	TRBV6-5	TRBJ1-5
ASSLWTGRRVETQY	TRBV7-2	TRBJ2-5